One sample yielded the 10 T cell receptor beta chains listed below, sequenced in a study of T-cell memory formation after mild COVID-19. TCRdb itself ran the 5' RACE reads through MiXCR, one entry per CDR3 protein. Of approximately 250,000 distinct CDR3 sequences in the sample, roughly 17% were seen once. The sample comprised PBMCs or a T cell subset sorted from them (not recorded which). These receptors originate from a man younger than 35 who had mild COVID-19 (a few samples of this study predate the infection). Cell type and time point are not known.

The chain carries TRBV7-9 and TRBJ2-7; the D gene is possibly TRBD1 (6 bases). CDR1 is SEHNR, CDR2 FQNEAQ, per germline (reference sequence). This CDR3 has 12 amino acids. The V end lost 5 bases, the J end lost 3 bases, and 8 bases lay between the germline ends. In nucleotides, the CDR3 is TGTGCCAGCAGCCGGACAGACTACGAGCAGTACTTC. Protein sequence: CASSRTDYEQYF.

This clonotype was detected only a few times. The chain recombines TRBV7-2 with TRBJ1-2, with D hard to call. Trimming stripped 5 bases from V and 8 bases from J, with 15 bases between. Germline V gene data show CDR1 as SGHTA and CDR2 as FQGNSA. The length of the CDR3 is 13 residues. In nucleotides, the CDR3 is TGTGCCAGCAGCCAGAATTGGGTTGGGGGCTACACCTTC. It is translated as CASSQNWVGGYTF.

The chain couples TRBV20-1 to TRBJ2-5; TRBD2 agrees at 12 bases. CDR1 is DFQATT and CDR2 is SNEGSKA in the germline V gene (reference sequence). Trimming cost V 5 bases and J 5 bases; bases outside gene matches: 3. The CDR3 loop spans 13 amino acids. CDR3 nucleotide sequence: TGCAGTGCTCGGACTAGCGGGGTGGAGACCCAGTACTTC. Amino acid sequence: CSARTSGVETQYF.

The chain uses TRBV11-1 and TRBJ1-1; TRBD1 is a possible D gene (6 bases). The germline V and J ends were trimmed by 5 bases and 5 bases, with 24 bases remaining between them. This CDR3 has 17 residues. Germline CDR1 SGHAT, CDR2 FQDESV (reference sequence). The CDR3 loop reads CASSILSPGAAATEAFF. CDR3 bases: TGTGCCAGCAGCATCCTAAGCCCAGGGGCGGCTGCGACTGAAGCTTTCTTT.

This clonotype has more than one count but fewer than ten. This chain's CDR3 is CASSIGLADRETQYF. The CDR3 DNA is TGTGCCAGTAGTATAGGACTAGCGGACAGAGAGACCCAGTACTTC. V is TRBV19 and J is TRBJ2-5; 9 bases match TRBD2. The CDR3 has 15 residues. J gave up 4 bases and V 1 base, and 4 bases lay outside the gene matches. Looked up from germline, CDR1 is LNHDA and CDR2 is SQIVND (reference sequence).

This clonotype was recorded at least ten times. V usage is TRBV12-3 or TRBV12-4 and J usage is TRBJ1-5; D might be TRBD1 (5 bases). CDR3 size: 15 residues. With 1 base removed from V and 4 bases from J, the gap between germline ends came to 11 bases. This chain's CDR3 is CASSLGGAGNQPQHF. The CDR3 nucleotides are TGTGCCAGCAGTTTAGGGGGCGCAGGGAATCAGCCCCAGCATTTT.

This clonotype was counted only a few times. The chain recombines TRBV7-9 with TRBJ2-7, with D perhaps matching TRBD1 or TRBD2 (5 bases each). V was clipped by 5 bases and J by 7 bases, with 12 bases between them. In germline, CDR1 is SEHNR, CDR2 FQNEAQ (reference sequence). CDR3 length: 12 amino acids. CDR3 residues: CASSTGTLEQYV. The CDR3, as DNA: TGTGCCAGCAGCACCGGGACCCTAGAGCAGTACGTC.

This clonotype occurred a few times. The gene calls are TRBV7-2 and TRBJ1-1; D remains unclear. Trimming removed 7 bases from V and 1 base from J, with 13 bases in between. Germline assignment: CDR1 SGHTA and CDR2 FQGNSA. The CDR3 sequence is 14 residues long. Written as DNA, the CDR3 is TGTGCCAGCACCCCCTGGAAGGGGAACACTGAAGCTTTCTTT. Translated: CASTPWKGNTEAFF.

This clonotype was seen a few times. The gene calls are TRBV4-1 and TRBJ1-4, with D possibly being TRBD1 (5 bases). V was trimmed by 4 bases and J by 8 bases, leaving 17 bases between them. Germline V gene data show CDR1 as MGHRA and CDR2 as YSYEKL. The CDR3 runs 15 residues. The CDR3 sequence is CASSRTGLRREKLFF. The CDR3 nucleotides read TGCGCCAGCAGCCGAACGGGACTGAGAAGGGAAAAACTGTTTTTT.

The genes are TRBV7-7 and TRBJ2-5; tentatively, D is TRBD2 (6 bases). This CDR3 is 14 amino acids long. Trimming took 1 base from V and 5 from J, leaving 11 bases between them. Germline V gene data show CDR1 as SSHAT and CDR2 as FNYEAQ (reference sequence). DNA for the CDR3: TGTGCCAGCAGCTTAGGTCTAGCGAAGGAGACCCAGTACTTC. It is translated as CASSLGLAKETQYF.